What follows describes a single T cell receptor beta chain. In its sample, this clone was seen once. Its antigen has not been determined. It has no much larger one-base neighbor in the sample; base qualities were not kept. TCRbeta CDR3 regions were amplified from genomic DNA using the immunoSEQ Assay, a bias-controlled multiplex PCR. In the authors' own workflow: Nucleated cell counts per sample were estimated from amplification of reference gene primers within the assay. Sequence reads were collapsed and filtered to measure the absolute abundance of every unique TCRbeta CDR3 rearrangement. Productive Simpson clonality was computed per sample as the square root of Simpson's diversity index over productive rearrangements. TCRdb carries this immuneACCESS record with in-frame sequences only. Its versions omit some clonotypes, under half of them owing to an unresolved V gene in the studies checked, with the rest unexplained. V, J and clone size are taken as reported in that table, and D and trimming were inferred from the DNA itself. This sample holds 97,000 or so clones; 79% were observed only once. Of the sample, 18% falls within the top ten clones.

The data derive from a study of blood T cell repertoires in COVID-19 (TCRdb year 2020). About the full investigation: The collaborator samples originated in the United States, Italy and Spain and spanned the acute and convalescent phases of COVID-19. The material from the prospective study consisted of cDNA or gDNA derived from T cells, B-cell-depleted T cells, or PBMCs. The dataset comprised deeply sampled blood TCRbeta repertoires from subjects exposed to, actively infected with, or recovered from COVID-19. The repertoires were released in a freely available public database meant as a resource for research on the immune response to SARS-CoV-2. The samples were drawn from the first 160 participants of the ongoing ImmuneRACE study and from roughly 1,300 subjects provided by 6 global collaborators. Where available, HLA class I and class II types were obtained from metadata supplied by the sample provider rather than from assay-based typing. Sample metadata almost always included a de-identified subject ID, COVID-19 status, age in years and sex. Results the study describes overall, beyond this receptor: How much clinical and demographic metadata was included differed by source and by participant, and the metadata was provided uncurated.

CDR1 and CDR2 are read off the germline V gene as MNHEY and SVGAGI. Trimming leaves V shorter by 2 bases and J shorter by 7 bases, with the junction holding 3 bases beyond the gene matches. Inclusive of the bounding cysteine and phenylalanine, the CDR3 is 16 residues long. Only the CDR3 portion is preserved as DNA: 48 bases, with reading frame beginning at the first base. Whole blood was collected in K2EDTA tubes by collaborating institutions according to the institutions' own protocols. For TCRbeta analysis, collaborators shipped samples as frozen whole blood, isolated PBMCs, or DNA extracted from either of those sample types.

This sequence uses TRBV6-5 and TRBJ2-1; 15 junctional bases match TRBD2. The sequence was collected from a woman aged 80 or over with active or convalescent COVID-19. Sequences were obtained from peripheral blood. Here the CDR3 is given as CASSYGTSGRFNEQFF. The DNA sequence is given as TGTGCCAGCAGTTACGGGACTAGCGGGAGGTTTAATGAGCAGTTCTTC.